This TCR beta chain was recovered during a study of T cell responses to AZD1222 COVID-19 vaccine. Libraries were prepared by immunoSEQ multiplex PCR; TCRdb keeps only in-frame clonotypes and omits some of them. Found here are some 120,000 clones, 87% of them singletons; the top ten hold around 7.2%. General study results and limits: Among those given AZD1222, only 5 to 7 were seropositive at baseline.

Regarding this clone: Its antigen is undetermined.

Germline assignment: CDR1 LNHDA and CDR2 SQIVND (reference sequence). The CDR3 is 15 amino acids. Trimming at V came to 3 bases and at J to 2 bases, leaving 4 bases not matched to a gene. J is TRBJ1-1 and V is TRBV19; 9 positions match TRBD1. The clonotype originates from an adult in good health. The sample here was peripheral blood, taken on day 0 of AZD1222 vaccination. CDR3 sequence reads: CASSIRTGVNTEAFF. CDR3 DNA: TGTGCCAGTAGTATCAGGACAGGGGTAAACACTGAAGCTTTCTTT.